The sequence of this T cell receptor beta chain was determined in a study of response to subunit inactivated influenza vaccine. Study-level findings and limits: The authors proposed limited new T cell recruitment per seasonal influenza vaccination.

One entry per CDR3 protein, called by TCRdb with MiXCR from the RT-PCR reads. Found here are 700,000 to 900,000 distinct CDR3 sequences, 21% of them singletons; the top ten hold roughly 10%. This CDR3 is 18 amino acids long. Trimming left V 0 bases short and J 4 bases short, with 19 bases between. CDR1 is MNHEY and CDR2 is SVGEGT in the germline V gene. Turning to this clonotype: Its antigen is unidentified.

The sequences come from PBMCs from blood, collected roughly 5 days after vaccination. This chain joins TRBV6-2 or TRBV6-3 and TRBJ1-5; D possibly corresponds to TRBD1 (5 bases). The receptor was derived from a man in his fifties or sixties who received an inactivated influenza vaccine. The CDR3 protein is CASSYSNFRVDRNQPQHF. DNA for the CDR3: TGTGCCAGCAGTTACTCGAATTTCAGGGTCGACAGAAATCAGCCCCAGCATTTT.